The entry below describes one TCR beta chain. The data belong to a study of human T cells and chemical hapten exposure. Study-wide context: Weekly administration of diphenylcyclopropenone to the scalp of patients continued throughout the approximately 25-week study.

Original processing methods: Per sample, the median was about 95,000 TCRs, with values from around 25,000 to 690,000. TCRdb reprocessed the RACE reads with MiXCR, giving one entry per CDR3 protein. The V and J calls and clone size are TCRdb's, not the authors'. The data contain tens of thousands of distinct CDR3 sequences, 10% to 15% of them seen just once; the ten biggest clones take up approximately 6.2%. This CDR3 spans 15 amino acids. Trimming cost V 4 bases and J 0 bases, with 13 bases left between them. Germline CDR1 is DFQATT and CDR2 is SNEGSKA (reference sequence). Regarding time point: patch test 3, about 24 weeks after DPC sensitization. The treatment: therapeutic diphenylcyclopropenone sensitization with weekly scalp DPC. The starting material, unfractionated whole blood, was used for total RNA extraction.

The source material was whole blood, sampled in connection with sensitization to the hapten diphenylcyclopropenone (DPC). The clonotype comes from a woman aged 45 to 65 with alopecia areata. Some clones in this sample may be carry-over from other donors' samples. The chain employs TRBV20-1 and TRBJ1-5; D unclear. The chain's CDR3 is CSAKIAADSNQPQHF. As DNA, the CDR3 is TGCAGTGCTAAAATCGCGGCGGATAGCAATCAGCCCCAGCATTTT.